This T cell receptor (beta chain) was recorded in a study of T cell repertoires in cytomegalovirus infection. TCRdb analysed the reads with MiXCR anew, one entry per CDR3 protein. The sample records about 350,000 distinct CDR3 sequences, nearly 35% being singletons. The V end lost 5 bases, the J end lost 0 bases, and 17 bases lay between the germline ends. Germline V gene lookup returns CDR1 LNHDA and CDR2 SQIVND (reference sequence). This CDR3 has 17 amino acids. Regarding this clonotype: Its antigen is not identified.

The material was cultured PBMCs, obtained from culture after CMV antigen stimulation. The J gene is TRBJ1-5, the V gene TRBV19; TRBD1 might be the D (6 bases). The TCR was taken from a human donor in good health (CMV status not recorded). Some clones in this sample may be carry-over from other donors' samples. The CDR3 sequence: CASSPEGDAFSNQPQHF. CDR3 nucleotide sequence: TGTGCCAGTAGTCCAGAGGGGGATGCTTTTAGCAATCAGCCCCAGCATTTT. Full variable domain (remainder filled in from reference TRBV19 and TRBJ1-5): DGGITQSPKYLFRKEGQNVTLSCEQNLNHDAMYWYRQDPGQGLRLIYYSQIVNDFQKGDIAEGYSVSREKKESFPLTVTSAQKNPTAFYLCASSPEGDAFSNQPQHFGDGTRLSIL.